Listed below are T cell receptor beta chains from one sample, sequenced in a study of blood T cells in healthy people across ages. TCRdb re-called the 5' RACE reads through MiXCR, storing one row per CDR3 protein. The sample includes approximately 780,000 distinct CDR3 sequences, roughly 24% seen only once; the top ten take less than 3.5%. Separately, the same data were catalogued under a study of T cells of mothers and their children.

The sequencing sample was made of blood. The receptors originated from a boy younger than 18 in good health. Each CDR3 is given with its conserved first and last residue. The order of the fields is J gene, clone size, CDR3 length, V gene, D gene, CDR3 DNA, CDR3 protein. A D gene is named only where the DNA matches it firmly. For some rows the clone size is stated as once, few or many, or as a class when expanded; others skip it.

TRBJ1-2,NA,11,TRBV29-1,NA,TGCAGCAGTTCGGGGAGCTATGGCTACACCTTC,CSSSGSYGYTF
TRBJ2-7,NA,15,TRBV20-1,NA,TGCAGTGCTAGTGCGGGCACACAGGAGAGCTACGAGCAGTACTTC,CSASAGTQESYEQYF
TRBJ2-7,few,14,TRBV6-5,TRBD1,TGTGCCAGCGCTAGGGACAGGGAGGGCTACGAGCAGTACTTC,CASARDREGYEQYF
TRBJ2-5,NA,14,TRBV5-1,NA,TGCGCCAGCAGCAAACTACAGGGCGGGGAGACCCAGTACTTC,CASSKLQGGETQYF
TRBJ2-1,NA,13,TRBV14,NA,TGTGCCAGCAGCTACTCGGCCTACAATGAGCAGTTCTTC,CASSYSAYNEQFF
TRBJ2-7,few,15,TRBV28,NA,TGTGCCAGCAGCTCCCTCGTGGTTGTTTACTACGAGCAGTACTTC,CASSSLVVVYYEQYF
TRBJ2-1,NA,15,TRBV7-2,NA,TGTGCCAGCAGCTTAGCGTCTAGCCTATACAATGAGCAGTTCTTC,CASSLASSLYNEQFF
TRBJ1-2,NA,15,TRBV7-9,TRBD1,TGCGCCAGCAGCTCCGGGACAGGGGAGGAGGATGGCTACACCTTC,CASSSGTGEEDGYTF
TRBJ2-7,NA,13,TRBV6-5,TRBD1,TGTGCCAGTGTGGACAGGGCCCTTCGCGAGCAGTACTTC,CASVDRALREQYF
TRBJ2-7,NA,13,TRBV6-2/TRBV6-3,NA,TGTGCCAGCAGTTACTCGATCGGACGTGAGCAGTACTTC,CASSYSIGREQYF
TRBJ2-5,once,15,TRBV7-8,TRBD1,TGTGCCAGCAGCGCATATACAGGGGTTGAGGAGACCCAGTACTTC,CASSAYTGVEETQYF
TRBJ1-5,few,15,TRBV20-1,NA,TGCAGTGCAACGAGGAGCGGGGCGAGCAATCAGCCCCAGCATTTT,CSATRSGASNQPQHF
TRBJ1-2,NA,13,TRBV7-6,NA,TGTGCCAGCAGCATTGGGACTGCGGATGGCTACACCTTC,CASSIGTADGYTF
TRBJ1-3,NA,14,TRBV29-1,TRBD1,TGCAGCGTTGAATTCCGGGACAGAGGAAACACCATATATTTT,CSVEFRDRGNTIYF
TRBJ1-2,NA,14,TRBV7-9,NA,TGTGCCAGCAGCCCAAAGGACGCCGGGGGTGGCTACACCTTC,CASSPKDAGGGYTF
TRBJ1-3,few,15,TRBV20-1,NA,TGCAGTGCTAGAGATCAGGAGGGGAGGGGAAACACCATATATTTT,CSARDQEGRGNTIYF
TRBJ1-4,few,16,TRBV3-1,NA,TGTGCCAGCAGCCAAAGAGGGCCGGCAACTAATGAAAAACTGTTTTTT,CASSQRGPATNEKLFF
TRBJ2-2,NA,13,TRBV5-1,NA,TGCGCCAGCGCACTGGTCCCAGCCGGGGAGCTGTTTTTT,CASALVPAGELFF
TRBJ1-1,NA,11,TRBV7-9,NA,TGTGCCAGCAGCCCCGCTACTGAAGCTTTCTTT,CASSPATEAFF
TRBJ1-4,NA,13,TRBV7-3,TRBD1,TGTGCCAGCAGCTTAAACAGGGGCGGCAAACTGTTTTTT,CASSLNRGGKLFF
TRBJ2-5,NA,16,TRBV24-1,TRBD1,TGTGCCACCAGTGATTTGTCAGGGGGCGGCGGTGAGACCCAGTACTTC,CATSDLSGGGGETQYF
TRBJ2-1,NA,18,TRBV12-3/TRBV12-4,TRBD2,TGTGCCAGCAGTGGATCCGGGACTGGCGGGAGGGGTTACAATGAGCAGTTCTTC,CASSGSGTGGRGYNEQFF